The 8 T cell receptor beta chains listed next were all sequenced from one sample in a study of persistence of HIV-infected CD4 T cells. This nonspecific control used anti-CD3/anti-CD28 bead stimulation of CD4+ T cells. Sorting of responding CD4+ T cells relied on upregulated CD40 ligand together with CD69. For these receptors, no antigen is known. This was the immunoSEQ version 4 assay in survey mode. TCRdb's copy holds only in-frame clones and misses some; the assay was immunoSEQ multiplex PCR. The sample records 40,000 to 55,000 clones, 88% being singletons. The sample in question was CD4+ T cells sorted from PBMCs after approximately 19-hour stimulation, obtained from a patient who received antiretroviral therapy. Source of these receptors: an adult woman with HIV who was CMV-seropositive.

The chain couples TRBV6-6 to TRBJ1-2; 7 positions match TRBD1. Germline V gene data show CDR1 as MNHNY and CDR2 as SVGAGI (reference sequence). Trimming at V came to 2 bases and at J to 1 base, leaving 7 bases not matched to a gene. This CDR3 region has 16 residues. The CDR3 DNA reads TGTGCCAGCAGTTACCCTGAGGGACAGAATAACTATGGCTACACCTTC. Translation gives CASSYPEGQNNYGYTF.

A single count supports this clone. This sample includes further DNA sequences coding for the same CDR3. The CDR3: CAWSVGTDTQYF. In DNA form, the CDR3 reads TGTGCCTGGAGTGTAGGGACAGATACGCAGTATTTT. The chain has TRBV30 and TRBJ2-3; no clear D. This CDR3 is built from 12 residues. Germline V CDR1 and CDR2: GTSNPN, SVGIG (reference sequence). Deletions cut 0 bases from V and 3 bases from J, with 4 bases between.

The V gene is TRBV23-1, the J gene TRBJ2-7, with 7 positions matching TRBD2. TRBV23-1 is sorted into the ORF group, with uncertain function. V was clipped by 9 bases and J by 1 base; unmatched bases: 18. The CDR3 runs to 17 residues. This chain's CDR3 is CARTLLSGRAGSYEQYV. CDR3 sequence (DNA): TGCGCCAGGACGTTACTCTCGGGGAGGGCTGGATCCTACGAGCAGTACGTC.

The genes are TRBV12-2 and TRBJ1-6. TRBV12-2 is marked as a pseudogene. The CDR3 runs 18 residues. In DNA form, the CDR3 reads TGTGCAAGTCGCTTAGCGATATCGGGCAGCTCCTATAATTCACCCCTCCACTTT. This gives the protein CASRLAISGSSYNSPLHF.

This chain connects TRBV11-3 to TRBJ1-3; D possibly corresponds to TRBD1 (6 bases). Germline values: CDR1 SGHNT, CDR2 YENEEA. The V gene lost 1 base and the J gene lost 4 bases, with 14 bases spanning the gap. The length of the CDR3 is 16 residues. The CDR3 loop reads CASSLGPPGTGNTIYF. CDR3 DNA sequence: TGTGCCAGCAGCTTAGGCCCACCCGGGACAGGAAACACCATATATTTT.

This chain joins TRBV6-5 and TRBJ2-4, with 7 positions matching TRBD2. V dropped 2 bases and J dropped 6; count of bases not matched to a gene: 4. CDR1 and CDR2 (germline): MNHEY, SVGAGI. CDR3 length equals 14 residues. In nucleotides, the CDR3 is TGTGCCAGCAGTTACGGCGGGGGTGGAAACATTCAGTACTTC. Translation gives CASSYGGGGNIQYF.

The V call is TRBV6-5, the J call TRBJ2-5; 10 bases match TRBD1. With 6 bases clipped from V and 3 bases from J, the junction kept 4 bases outside the gene matches. From germline, CDR1 is MNHEY and CDR2 SVGAGI. The CDR3 contains 14 residues. DNA of the CDR3: TGTGCCAGCAGGATGGACAGGGGGGAAGAGACCCAGTACTTC. Its protein product is CASRMDRGEETQYF.

This clone is a singleton in its sample. The V gene is TRBV3-1 (or the pseudogene TRBV3-2), the J gene TRBJ2-2; TRBD1 agrees at 7 bases. CDR1 and CDR2 from the germline V gene are LGHDT and YNNKEL (reference sequence). The V and J ends lost 5 bases and 1 base, in that order; junction bases with no gene match: 4. The CDR3 extends over 15 amino acids. In DNA, the CDR3 is TGTGCCAGCAGCAAAAGACAGGGGAACACCGGGGAGCTGTTTTTT. Translation gives CASSKRQGNTGELFF.